This T cell receptor (beta chain) was retrieved from a study of T-cell memory formation after mild COVID-19. Study overall: Most TCR clusters belonged to a single donor. Study results and caveats: Clones that got smaller from day 15 to 85 had even CD4/CD8, while clones growing later tipped toward CD4+. CD4+ contracting clones lay mainly in CM and EM, CD8+ ones in EMRA.

Libraries for TCRalpha and TCRbeta carried sample barcodes and unique molecular identifiers via 5'RACE. TCRdb redid the calling of the 5' RACE reads with MiXCR, one entry per CDR3 protein. The table records tens of thousands of distinct CDR3 sequences, roughly 9.5% of them present only once. This CDR3 comprises 12 residues. Germline assignment: CDR1 SEHNR and CDR2 FQNEAQ (reference sequence). V was trimmed by 8 bases and J by 3 bases, leaving 10 bases between them. This clonotype was seen a handful of times. Its antigen remains unidentified. This sequence originates from a man younger than 35 who had mild COVID-19 (a few samples of this study predate the infection). Cell type and time point are not known. Sequencing used PBMCs or a T cell subset sorted from them (not recorded which). The chain employs TRBV7-9 and TRBJ1-1; maybe TRBD1 (5 bases). CDR3 in DNA: TGTGCCAGCGGGTGGGGGTACACTGAAGCTTTCTTT. Translated, it gives CASGWGYTEAFF.